This T cell receptor beta chain originates from a study of early T cells in non-severe SARS-CoV-2 infection. One entry per CDR3 protein results from TCRdb running MiXCR on the 5' RACE reads. The repertoire holds around 67,000 distinct CDR3 sequences, about 10% seen once, with roughly 6% in the top ten. Trimming left V 3 bases short and J 4 bases short, with 5 bases between. The CDR3 contains 11 residues. CDR1 and CDR2 (germline): SQVTM, ANQGSEA. The source of this sequence is an adult who was a healthcare worker with PCR-confirmed SARS-CoV-2 infection or an uninfected control (not recorded which). The V call is TRBV29-1, the J call TRBJ2-3, with unresolved D. This specimen consisted of whole blood, obtained at baseline. As DNA, the CDR3 is TGCAGCGTTGACTTGGCAGATACGCAGTATTTT. The encoded protein is CSVDLADTQYF.